This TCR beta chain is drawn from a study of Graves' ophthalmopathy and Graves' hyperthyroidism. The authors amplified TCR beta CDR3 regions from RNA transcripts. An opening RT-PCR round employed HTBI primers and preceded a second-round multiplex PCR. TCRdb fed the multiplex PCR reads into MiXCR, producing one record per CDR3 protein. This table has roughly 700,000 distinct CDR3 sequences, 40% appearing once. The TCR was taken from an adult man with Graves' ophthalmopathy. Sequencing was carried out using peripheral blood.

CDR3 coding DNA: TGTGCCAGCAGCTTAGATACCGAATATACGCAGTATTTT. This translates into CASSLDTEYTQYF. The gene calls are TRBV11-2 and TRBJ2-3, with D unresolved. CDR1 is SGHAT, CDR2 FQNNGV, per germline. This CDR3 is built from 13 residues. Trimming removed 0 bases at V and 7 bases at J, with 8 bases between.